This TCR beta chain was sequenced for a study of cytomegalovirus exposure and HLA in healthy donors. The PCR used 60 Vbeta and 13 Jbeta primers. Sequencing was performed with immunoSEQ multiplex PCR; in TCRdb, only in-frame clones are kept and a portion is missing. The data contain 90,000 to 120,000 clones, 75% of them seen just once; the ten biggest clones take up about 4.3%. CDR1 is LGHNA and CDR2 is YNFKEQ in the germline V gene. Trimming removed 0 bases from V and 4 bases from J; junction bases left unmatched: 3. The CDR3 length is 14 residues. Material for sequencing was PBMCs. The chain combines TRBV4-2 with TRBJ2-7, with 7 nucleotides matching TRBD2. The source is a woman younger than 35 in good health and CMV-seropositive. The CDR3 region is CASSQEGGQYEQYF. CDR3 nucleotides: TGTGCCAGCAGCCAAGAGGGAGGGCAGTACGAGCAGTACTTC.